Each of the 5 T cell receptor delta chains below was sequenced from the same sample in a study of γδ T cells in repeated Plasmodium falciparum infection. Flow sorting of PBMC yielded separate Vgamma9/Vdelta2+ and Vdelta2-negative gammadelta T cell populations for bulk repertoire analysis. TCRdb reanalysed the multiplex PCR reads via CATT. The sample carries approximately 50,000 delta-chain clones, 1.9% recorded once. Input material: gamma-delta T cells from blood. The receptors were gathered from a pool of human donors (malaria-infected and uninfected, not separated).

At least ten counts were recorded for this clone. A far larger clone is just one base off, so this is likely a read error. The sample holds other DNA sequences that translate to the same CDR3. The chain is built from TRDV2 and TRDJ1; 7 positions agree with TRDD3. Germline matching of the DNA provided the J gene here, since TCRdb leaves it blank. In germline, CDR1 is GEAIGNYY, CDR2 EKD. J was trimmed by 2 bases and V by 0 bases; bases with no gene match: 14. The CDR3 loop spans 18 amino acids. The CDR3 region is CACDTVLGALRSTDKLIF. CDR3 coding DNA: TGTGCCTGTGACACCGTGCTGGGGGCCCTACGAAGTACCGATAAACTCATCTTT.

This clone came up a few times. The protein held in TCRdb is that of a much larger clone and does not match this DNA's translation at residue 5, likely because of a read error; the protein shown is translated from the DNA. The rearrangement uses TRAV38-2/DV8 and TRDJ1, with 12 nucleotides matching TRDD3. CDR1 TSESDYY and CDR2 QEAYKQQN come from the germline V gene. With 6 bases clipped from V and 3 bases from J, the junction kept 39 bases outside the gene matches. This CDR3 region has 26 residues. CDR3 coding DNA: TGTGCTTATACGGAGCCGCCCTCCACTCAGCCCCGTACTGGGGGATACCATACGACGGGTCCCGATAAACTCATCTTT. This encodes CAYTEPPSTQPRTGGYHTTGPDKLIF.

This clone was picked up a small number of times. The likely explanation is a read error, given a far larger clone one base away. The sample carries other DNA sequences with the same CDR3. This sequence joins TRDV1 and TRDJ1, with 7 bases identical to TRDD2. The CDR3 is made up of 13 amino acids. Germline values: CDR1 TSWWSYY, CDR2 QGS. CDR3 region: CALGEVPTNKLIF. The CDR3 nucleotides read TGTGCTCTCGGGGAAGTTCCTACGAATAAACTCATCTTT.

This clone was seen ten or more times. Translating this DNA gives a protein that differs at residue 13 from the TCRdb one, which belongs to a much larger clone; a read error is likely, and the protein shown is this translation. The chain has TRDV1 and TRDJ1; 12 positions match TRDD3. The J gene comes from matching the DNA to germline here; TCRdb lacks it. J was trimmed by 0 bases and V by 5 bases; bases with no gene match: 25. The CDR3 runs 23 residues. CDR1 is TSWWSYY, CDR2 QGS, per germline. DNA for the CDR3: TGTGCTCTTGGGTCAACTTGGGCGGCTCCCTTCCTGTCTGGGGGATACGACACCGATAAACTCATCTTT. Translating gives CALGSTWAAPFLSGGYDTDKLIF.

This clone was detected a few times. The V and J genes are TRDV1 and TRDJ1; the match to TRDD3 covers 7 bases. In the absence of a J gene in TCRdb, the DNA was matched to germline to assign it here. V shed 6 bases, J shed 0 bases, and the junction held 37 bases outside the gene matches. The length of the CDR3 is 25 residues. From germline, CDR1 is TSWWSYY and CDR2 QGS. CDR3 region: CALGCVLPGDRWWWPGGPYTDKLIF. The CDR3, as DNA: TGTGCTCTTGGTTGCGTACTTCCAGGCGACCGGTGGTGGTGGCCTGGGGGCCCGTACACCGATAAACTCATCTTT.